This paragraph covers one TCR beta chain sequence. As yet, its antigen is unknown. The germline V gene has CDR1 SGDLS and CDR2 YYNGEE. CDR3 size: 14 residues. V was clipped by 4 bases and J by 3 bases, with 13 bases between them. The data derive from a study of vaccination and CD4 T cells after COVID-19. Treatment indicated: roughly 10-day PBMC culture with coronavirus spike peptide pools or control peptides (ViraFEST assay). The Oncomine TCR Beta short-read assay was applied to DNA of cultured CD4+ T cells. TCRdb recomputed calls from the PCR reads with MiXCR, one row per CDR3 protein. In the table there are about 8,500 distinct CDR3 sequences, 40% to 55% of which are singletons.

This chain uses TRBV9 with TRBJ2-5; weak D call: TRBD2 (6 bases). The source of this sequence is a human donor who had recovered from COVID-19. Sequenced sample: CD4+ T cells from blood, cultured in vitro. CDR3: CASSSGTLEETQYF. The CDR3 DNA sequence: TGTGCCAGCAGCTCCGGGACTCTCGAAGAGACCCAGTACTTC. The variable domain in full, with the rest retrieved from reference TRBV9 and TRBJ2-5, is DSGVTQTPKHLITATGQRVTLRCSPRSGDLSVYWYQQSLDQGLQFLIQYYNGEERAKGNILERFSAQQFPDLHSELNLSSLELGDSALYFCASSSGTLEETQYFGPGTRLLVL.